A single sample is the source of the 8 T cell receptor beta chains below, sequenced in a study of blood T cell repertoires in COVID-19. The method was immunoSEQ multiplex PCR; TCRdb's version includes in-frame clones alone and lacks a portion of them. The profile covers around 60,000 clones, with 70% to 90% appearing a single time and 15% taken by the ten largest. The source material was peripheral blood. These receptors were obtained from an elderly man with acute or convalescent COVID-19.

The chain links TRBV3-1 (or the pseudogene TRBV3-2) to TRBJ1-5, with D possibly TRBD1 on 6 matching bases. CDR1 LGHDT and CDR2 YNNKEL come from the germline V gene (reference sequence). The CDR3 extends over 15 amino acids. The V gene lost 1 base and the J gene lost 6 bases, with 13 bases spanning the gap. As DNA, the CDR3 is TGTGCCAGCAGCCAAGGCCAGGGGTTATTTCAGCCCCAGCATTTT. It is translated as CASSQGQGLFQPQHF.

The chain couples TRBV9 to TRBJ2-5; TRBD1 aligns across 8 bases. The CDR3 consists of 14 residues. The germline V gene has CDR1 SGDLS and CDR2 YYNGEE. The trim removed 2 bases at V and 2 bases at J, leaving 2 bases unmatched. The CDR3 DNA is TGTGCCAGCAGCGTCACAGGGGGGCAAGAGACCCAGTACTTC. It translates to CASSVTGGQETQYF.

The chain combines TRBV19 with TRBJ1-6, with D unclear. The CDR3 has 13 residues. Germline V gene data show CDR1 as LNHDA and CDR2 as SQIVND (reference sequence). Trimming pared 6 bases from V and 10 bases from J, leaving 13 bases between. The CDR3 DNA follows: TGTGCCAGTAGCACTAGGGTAGGATCACCCCTCCACTTT. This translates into CASSTRVGSPLHF. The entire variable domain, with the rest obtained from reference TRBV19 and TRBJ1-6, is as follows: DGGITQSPKYLFRKEGQNVTLSCEQNLNHDAMYWYRQDPGQGLRLIYYSQIVNDFQKGDIAEGYSVSREKKESFPLTVTSAQKNPTAFYLCASSTRVGSPLHFGNGTRLTVT.

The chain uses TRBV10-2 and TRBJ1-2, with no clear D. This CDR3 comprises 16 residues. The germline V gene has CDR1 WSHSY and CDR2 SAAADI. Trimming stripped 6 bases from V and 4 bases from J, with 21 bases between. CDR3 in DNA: TGCGCCAGCAGCTCGGACGGGGAGAGGCCGGTCTATGGCTACACCTTC. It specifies CASSSDGERPVYGYTF.

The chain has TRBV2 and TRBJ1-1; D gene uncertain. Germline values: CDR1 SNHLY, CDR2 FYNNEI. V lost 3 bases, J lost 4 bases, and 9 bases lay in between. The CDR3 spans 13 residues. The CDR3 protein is CASSDMETTEAFF. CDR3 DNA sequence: TGTGCCAGCAGTGATATGGAGACCACTGAAGCTTTCTTT.

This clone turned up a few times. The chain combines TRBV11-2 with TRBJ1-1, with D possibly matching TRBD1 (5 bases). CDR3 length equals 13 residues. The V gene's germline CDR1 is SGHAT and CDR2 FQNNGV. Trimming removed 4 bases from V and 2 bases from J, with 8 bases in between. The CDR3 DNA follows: TGTGCCAGCAGCTCAGACAGAAACACTGAAGCTTTCTTT. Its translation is CASSSDRNTEAFF. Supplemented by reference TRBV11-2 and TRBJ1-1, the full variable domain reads EAGVAQSPRYKIIEKRQSVAFWCNPISGHATLYWYQQILGQGPKLLIQFQNNGVVDDSQLPKDRFSAERLKGVDSTLKIQPAKLEDSAVYLCASSSDRNTEAFFGQGTRLTVV.

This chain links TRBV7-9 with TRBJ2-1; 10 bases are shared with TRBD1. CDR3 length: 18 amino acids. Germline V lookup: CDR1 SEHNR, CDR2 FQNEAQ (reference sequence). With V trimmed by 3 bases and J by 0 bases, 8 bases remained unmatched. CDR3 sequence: CASSLRGQGYSSYNEQFF. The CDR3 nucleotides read TGTGCCAGCAGCTTGAGGGGACAGGGGTACTCCTCCTACAATGAGCAGTTCTTC.

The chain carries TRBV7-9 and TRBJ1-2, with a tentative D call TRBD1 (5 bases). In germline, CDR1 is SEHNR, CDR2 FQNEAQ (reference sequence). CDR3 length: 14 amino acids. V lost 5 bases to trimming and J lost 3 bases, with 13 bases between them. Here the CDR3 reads CASSPGGGHYGYTF. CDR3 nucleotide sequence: TGTGCCAGCAGCCCCGGCGGGGGTCACTATGGCTACACCTTC.